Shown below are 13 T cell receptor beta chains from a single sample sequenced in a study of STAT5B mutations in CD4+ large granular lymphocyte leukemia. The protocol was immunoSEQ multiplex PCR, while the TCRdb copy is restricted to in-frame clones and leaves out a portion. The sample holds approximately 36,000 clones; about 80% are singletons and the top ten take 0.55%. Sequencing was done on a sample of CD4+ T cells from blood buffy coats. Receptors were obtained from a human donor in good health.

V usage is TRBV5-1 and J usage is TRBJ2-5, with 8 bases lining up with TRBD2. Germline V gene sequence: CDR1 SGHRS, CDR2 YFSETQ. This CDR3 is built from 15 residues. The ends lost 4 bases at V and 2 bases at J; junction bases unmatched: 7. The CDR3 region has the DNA TGCGCCAGCAGCCTAACCGGGACTAGACAAGAGACCCAGTACTTC. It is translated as CASSLTGTRQETQYF. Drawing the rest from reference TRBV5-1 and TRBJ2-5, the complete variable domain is KAGVTQTPRYLIKTRGQQVTLSCSPISGHRSVSWYQQTPGQGLQFLFEYFSETQRNKGNFPGRFSGRQFSNSRSEMNVSTLELGDSALYLCASSLTGTRQETQYFGPGTRLLVL.

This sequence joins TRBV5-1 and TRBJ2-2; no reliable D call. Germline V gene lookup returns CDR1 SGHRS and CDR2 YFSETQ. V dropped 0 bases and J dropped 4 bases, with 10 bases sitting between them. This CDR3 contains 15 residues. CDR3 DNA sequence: TGCGCCAGCAGCTTGGTGGGTAGTCGCACCGGGGAGCTGTTTTTT. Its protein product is CASSLVGSRTGELFF.

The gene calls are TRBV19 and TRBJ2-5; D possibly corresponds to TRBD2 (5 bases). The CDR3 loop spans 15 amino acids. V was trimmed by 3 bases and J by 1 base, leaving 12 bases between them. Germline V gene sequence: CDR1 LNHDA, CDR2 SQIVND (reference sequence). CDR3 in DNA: TGTGCCAGTAGTATGCTCCAACTAGGCCAAGAGACCCAGTACTTC. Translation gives CASSMLQLGQETQYF.

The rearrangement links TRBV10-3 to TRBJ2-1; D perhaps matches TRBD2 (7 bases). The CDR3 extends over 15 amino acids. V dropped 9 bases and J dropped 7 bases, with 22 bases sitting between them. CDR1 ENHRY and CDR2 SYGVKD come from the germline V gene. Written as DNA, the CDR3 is TGTGCCATAAAAGGGGGGCTAGCGGAGGAGAATGAGCAGTTCTTC. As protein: CAIKGGLAEENEQFF.

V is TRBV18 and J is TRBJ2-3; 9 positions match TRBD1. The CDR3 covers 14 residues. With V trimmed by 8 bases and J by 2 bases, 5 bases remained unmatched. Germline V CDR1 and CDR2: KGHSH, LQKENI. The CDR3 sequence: CASNGQGNTDTQYF. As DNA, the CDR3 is TGTGCCAGCAATGGACAGGGGAACACAGATACGCAGTATTTT. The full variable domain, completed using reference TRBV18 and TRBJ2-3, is NAGVMQNPRHLVRRRGQEARLRCSPMKGHSHVYWYRQLPEEGLKFMVYLQKENIIDESGMPKERFSAEFPKEGPSILRIQQVVRGDSAAYFCASNGQGNTDTQYFGPGTRLTVL.

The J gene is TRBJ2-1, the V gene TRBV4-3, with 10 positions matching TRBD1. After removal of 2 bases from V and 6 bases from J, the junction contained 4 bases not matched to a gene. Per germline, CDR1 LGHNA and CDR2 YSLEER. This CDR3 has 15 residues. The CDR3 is CASSQLGQGSNEQFF. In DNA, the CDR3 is TGCGCCAGCAGCCAATTGGGACAGGGGAGCAATGAGCAGTTCTTC.

The CDR3 here is CASSPLDRGEAFF. The CDR3 region has the DNA TGTGCCAGCTCACCACTGGACAGGGGCGAAGCTTTCTTT. The chain carries TRBV18 and TRBJ1-1; 9 nucleotides match TRBD1. Germline CDR1 and CDR2: KGHSH and LQKENI. The ends lost 1 base at V and 8 bases at J; junction bases unmatched: 2. This CDR3 is 13 amino acids long.

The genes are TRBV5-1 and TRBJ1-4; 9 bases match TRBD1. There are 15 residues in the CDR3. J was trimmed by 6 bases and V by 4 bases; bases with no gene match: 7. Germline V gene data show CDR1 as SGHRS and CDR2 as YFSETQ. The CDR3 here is CASSRPGDRDEKLFF. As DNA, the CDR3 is TGCGCCAGCAGCAGACCTGGGGACAGGGATGAAAAACTGTTTTTT. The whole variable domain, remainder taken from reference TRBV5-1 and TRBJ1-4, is KAGVTQTPRYLIKTRGQQVTLSCSPISGHRSVSWYQQTPGQGLQFLFEYFSETQRNKGNFPGRFSGRQFSNSRSEMNVSTLELGDSALYLCASSRPGDRDEKLFFGSGTQLSVL.

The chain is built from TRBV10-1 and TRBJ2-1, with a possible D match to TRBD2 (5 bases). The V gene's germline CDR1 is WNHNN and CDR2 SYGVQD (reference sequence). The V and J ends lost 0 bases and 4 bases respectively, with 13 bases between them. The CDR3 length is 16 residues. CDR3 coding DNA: TGCGCCAGCAGTGAGTCGACTCGACGGGATTACAATGAGCAGTTCTTC. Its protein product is CASSESTRRDYNEQFF.

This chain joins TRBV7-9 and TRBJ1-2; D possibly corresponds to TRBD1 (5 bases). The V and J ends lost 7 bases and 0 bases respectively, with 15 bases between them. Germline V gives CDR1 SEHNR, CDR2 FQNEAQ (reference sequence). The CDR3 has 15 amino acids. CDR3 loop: CASTRTPLTNYGYTF. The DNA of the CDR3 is TGTGCCAGCACGCGGACACCCCTAACTAACTATGGCTACACCTTC.

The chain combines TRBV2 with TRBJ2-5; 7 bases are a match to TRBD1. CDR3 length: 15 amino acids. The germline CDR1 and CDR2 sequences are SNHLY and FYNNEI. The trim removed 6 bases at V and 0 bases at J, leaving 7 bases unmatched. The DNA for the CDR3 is TGTGCCAGCAGCGGACGGACAGGTTACCAAGAGACCCAGTACTTC. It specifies CASSGRTGYQETQYF.

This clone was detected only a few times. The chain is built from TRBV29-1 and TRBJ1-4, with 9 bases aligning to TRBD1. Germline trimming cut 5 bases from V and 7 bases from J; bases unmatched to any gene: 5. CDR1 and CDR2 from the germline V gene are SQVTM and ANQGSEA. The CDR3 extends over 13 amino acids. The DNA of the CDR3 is TGCAGCGTTCAAGGACAGGGGACTGAAAAACTGTTTTTT. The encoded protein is CSVQGQGTEKLFF.

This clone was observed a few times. This CDR3 is CASKTDRSTYEQYF. The CDR3 DNA reads as TGTGCCAGCAAGACGGACAGGTCAACCTACGAGCAGTACTTC. V gene TRBV27 combines with J gene TRBJ2-7; 7 bases fit TRBD1. From germline, CDR1 is MNHEY and CDR2 SMNVEV (reference sequence). CDR3 length equals 14 residues. Losses at the gene ends were 7 bases for V and 2 bases for J; bases not matched to a gene: 8.